The source of this T cell receptor (beta chain) is a study of OX40 agonist ivuxolimab in advanced cancers. Study-wide results and caveats: People who partly responded at 0.1-3.0 mg/kg had some of the least clonal expansion seen. Researchers report that CD8+ T cells had, on average, more expanded clones than CD4+.

As for this clone: What it recognizes is unknown.

The CDR3 sequence is 16 residues long. V was pared by 1 base and J by 4 bases, with 17 bases between. Germline V CDR1 and CDR2: SGHRS, YFSETQ. Produced via immunoSEQ multiplex PCR; TCRdb's table is partial and in-frame only. The sample consists of some 38,000 clones, more than 85% of them appearing once. J is TRBJ1-1 and V is TRBV5-1; D gene uncertain. Specimen: CD4+ or CD8+ T cells sorted from blood, collected in a trial of the OX40 agonist ivuxolimab. The source of this sequence is an adult with an advanced solid tumor such as melanoma, head and neck, liver or kidney cancer. The CDR3: CASSLNGNLGSTEAFF. CDR3 nucleotide sequence: TGCGCCAGCAGCTTGAATGGAAACTTGGGAAGCACTGAAGCTTTCTTT. Full variable domain (outside the CDR3, taken from reference TRBV5-1 and TRBJ1-1): KAGVTQTPRYLIKTRGQQVTLSCSPISGHRSVSWYQQTPGQGLQFLFEYFSETQRNKGNFPGRFSGRQFSNSRSEMNVSTLELGDSALYLCASSLNGNLGSTEAFFGQGTRLTVV.